These 32 T cell receptor beta chains were all obtained from the same sample, sequenced in a study of blood T cell repertoires in COVID-19. Only in-frame clones appear in the TCRdb table, and some are missing; sequencing was by immunoSEQ multiplex PCR. Of 110,000 to 150,000 clones listed, 86% are singletons. The source material was PBMCs or T cells enriched from blood (not recorded which). The receptors here all came from a man aged 45 to 65 who had recovered from COVID-19.

This clone was seen a single time. The junction differs from germline at one of its ends, possibly a read error. The sample contains more than one DNA sequence encoding this CDR3. The chain links TRBV12-5 to TRBJ2-1; the match to TRBD2 covers 7 bases. This CDR3 contains 15 residues. Germline CDR1 reads LGHNT; CDR2 reads FRNRAP. For the CDR3, the DNA is TGTGCTAGTGGCCGGGGTTCGGGGGGAGACAATGAACAGTTCTTC. This translates into CASGRGSGGDNEQFF.

This rearrangement joins TRBV28 to TRBJ2-7; maybe TRBD2 (6 bases). V gave up 3 bases and J gave up 0 bases, with 18 bases separating them. The CDR3 is 17 residues long. The germline V gene encodes CDR1 MDHEN and CDR2 SYDVKM. This chain's CDR3 is CASSFGRREIDSYEQYF. DNA for the CDR3: TGTGCCAGCAGTTTTGGTAGGCGGGAAATCGACTCCTACGAGCAGTACTTC.

The V and J genes are TRBV12-3 or TRBV12-4 and TRBJ1-1, with 7 bases identical to TRBD1. CDR3 size: 13 residues. The V gene end was trimmed by 2 bases and the J gene end by 4 bases; junction bases not matched to a gene: 1. CDR3 in amino acids: CASSLRGPTEAFF. The CDR3 DNA sequence: TGTGCCAGCAGTTTAAGGGGGCCCACTGAAGCTTTCTTT.

The chain carries TRBV19 and TRBJ1-1, with a weak D call TRBD1 (6 bases). The CDR3 has 13 amino acids. CDR1 LNHDA and CDR2 SQIVND come from the germline V gene (reference sequence). V shed 5 bases and J shed 4 bases, with 11 bases lying between them. CDR3 in DNA: TGTGCCAGTAGTTTACAGGGCTCCACTGAAGCTTTCTTT. As protein: CASSLQGSTEAFF.

Concerning this clone: The junction shows a germline mismatch at one end, possibly a read error. The chain joins TRBV20-1 to TRBJ2-7; D not resolved. The CDR3 spans 13 residues. Germline V gene data show CDR1 as DFQATT and CDR2 as SNEGSKA (reference sequence). In DNA, the CDR3 is TGCAGTGCTAGTTACAAGTCTTCCTTCGAGCAGTACTTC. The encoded protein is CSASYKSSFEQYF.

The chain uses TRBV7-9 and TRBJ1-2; possible D gene TRBD1, 5 bases. The CDR3 sequence is 15 residues long. CDR1 and CDR2 (germline): SEHNR, FQNEAQ (reference sequence). With 2 bases removed from V and 0 bases from J, the gap between germline ends came to 10 bases. This CDR3 is CASSLMGGTNYGYTF. The CDR3 DNA reads TGTGCCAGCAGCTTAATGGGGGGAACTAACTATGGCTACACCTTC.

This sequence joins TRBV7-2 and TRBJ1-2; possible D gene TRBD1, 6 bases. The CDR3 is made up of 19 amino acids. V was pared by 7 bases and J by 7 bases, with 34 bases between. Germline-derived CDR1 and CDR2 are SGHTA and FQGNSA. The CDR3 nucleotides read TGTGCCAGCACCATACGGATTGGGGGCGCGGTCACCGCTTTTTCTGGCTACACCTTC. Amino acids: CASTIRIGGAVTAFSGYTF.

The chain recombines TRBV5-4 with TRBJ1-3, with 8 nucleotides matching TRBD1. V was pared by 4 bases and J by 0 bases, with 18 bases of the junction left unmatched. This CDR3 is built from 20 residues. The germline V gene encodes CDR1 SGHNT and CDR2 YYREEE (reference sequence). The DNA for the CDR3 is TGTGCCAGCAGCCGCGGACAGGGAACCCGTCAATGGGACTCTGGAAACACCATATATTTT. It yields the protein CASSRGQGTRQWDSGNTIYF.

The V and J genes are TRBV4-3 and TRBJ1-2, with TRBD1 matching 9 bases. Trimming took 2 bases from V and 8 from J; bases not matched to a gene: 9. The CDR3 has 15 amino acids. CDR1 and CDR2 from the germline V gene are LGHNA and YSLEER. CDR3 bases: TGCGCCAGCAGCCAACCTACCGCCGGGACAGGGGGCTACACCTTC. This encodes CASSQPTAGTGGYTF.

This clone appeared once. This chain uses TRBV5-1 with TRBJ2-3; D perhaps matches TRBD1 (5 bases). The CDR3 covers 14 residues. V lost 2 bases and J lost 2, with 9 bases in between. CDR1 and CDR2 (germline): SGHRS, YFSETQ. Written as DNA, the CDR3 is TGCGCCAGCAGCTTCGACAGTCCCACAGATACGCAGTATTTT. This gives the protein CASSFDSPTDTQYF.

CDR3 in DNA: TGTGCCAGCAGTTTAACTGGGGCGAGCAATCAGCCCCAGCATTTT. This codes for CASSLTGASNQPQHF. The V call is TRBV28, the J call TRBJ1-5, with D possibly matching TRBD1 (5 bases). Germline V CDR1 and CDR2: MDHEN, SYDVKM. This CDR3 spans 15 amino acids. V lost 2 bases and J 1 base, leaving 9 bases between the germline ends. Complete variable domain (other parts from reference TRBV28 and TRBJ1-5): DVKVTQSSRYLVKRTGEKVFLECVQDMDHENMFWYRQDPGLGLRLIYFSYDVKMKEKGDIPEGYSVSREKKERFSLILESASTNQTSMYLCASSLTGASNQPQHFGDGTRLSIL.

This clone came up a few times. V and J are TRBV27 and TRBJ1-2; D possibly corresponds to TRBD1 (6 bases). Germline lookup yields CDR1 MNHEY and CDR2 SMNVEV (reference sequence). This CDR3 contains 14 residues. V was trimmed by 5 bases and J by 3 bases, leaving 13 bases between them. In nucleotides, the CDR3 is TGTGCCAGCAGTCCTCTGGACAGTGACTATGGCTACACCTTC. This codes for CASSPLDSDYGYTF.

The rearrangement uses TRBV5-1 and TRBJ1-3; 7 positions match TRBD1. Germline-derived CDR1 and CDR2 are SGHRS and YFSETQ. V trimming: 4 bases; J trimming: 4 bases; junction bases outside the gene matches: 14. The CDR3 covers 17 residues. The CDR3 nucleotides read TGCGCCAGCAGCATAAACCAGGGGGGCCAGGGAGGAAACACCATATATTTT. Protein: CASSINQGGQGGNTIYF.

The CDR3 is CATSDPRTGLTQYF. DNA of the CDR3: TGTGCCACCAGTGATCCGAGGACAGGGTTGACCCAGTACTTC. J is TRBJ2-5 and V is TRBV24-1; 8 bases line up with TRBD1. The V gene's germline CDR1 is KGHDR and CDR2 SFDVKD. This CDR3 contains 14 residues. The junction had 6 bases not matched to a gene; V was cut back by 3 bases and J by 7 bases.

The J gene is TRBJ2-7, the V gene TRBV28; 10 bases are a match to TRBD2. Germline loops: CDR1 MDHEN, CDR2 SYDVKM. V was clipped by 8 bases and J by 7 bases; unmatched bases: 14. This CDR3 region has 15 residues. Here the CDR3 reads CASLLAGAQGGEQYF. In DNA form, the CDR3 reads TGTGCCAGCTTGCTAGCGGGAGCCCAAGGGGGGGAGCAGTACTTC.

The gene calls are TRBV7-8 and TRBJ1-1; D possibly corresponds to TRBD1 (6 bases). The CDR3 length is 14 residues. V was pared by 1 base and J by 3 bases, with 9 bases between. The V gene's germline CDR1 is SGHVS and CDR2 FQNEAQ. The CDR3 DNA sequence: TGTGCCAGCAGCTTAGGGGGGGGCTACACTGAAGCTTTCTTT. Its protein is CASSLGGGYTEAFF.

CDR3 sequence: CASSLAPIGSHGYTF. CDR3 bases: TGTGCCAGCAGCTTAGCGCCAATAGGGAGCCATGGCTACACCTTC. The gene calls are TRBV7-9 and TRBJ1-2; D remains unclear. This CDR3 has 15 amino acids. Trimming took 0 bases from V and 6 from J, leaving 14 bases between them. Germline V CDR1 and CDR2: SEHNR, FQNEAQ (reference sequence).

V is TRBV5-6 and J is TRBJ2-1; D is ambiguous. Per germline, CDR1 SGHDT and CDR2 YYEEEE. The V end lost 3 bases, the J end lost 6 bases, and 10 bases lay between the germline ends. The CDR3 loop spans 13 amino acids. CDR3 in amino acids: CASSSGSGNEQFF. In DNA, the CDR3 is TGTGCCAGCAGCTCAGGTTCCGGCAATGAGCAGTTCTTC.

The chain links TRBV18 to TRBJ1-6; 7 bases align to TRBD1. The CDR3 loop spans 14 amino acids. The germline CDR1 and CDR2 sequences are KGHSH and LQKENI. V shed 3 bases, J shed 6 bases, and the junction held 2 bases outside the gene matches. CDR3 sequence: CASSPRDSNSPLHF. The DNA for the CDR3 is TGTGCCAGCTCACCGCGGGACAGTAATTCACCCCTCCACTTT.

The rearrangement uses TRBV10-3 and TRBJ2-7, with TRBD2 matching 7 bases. This CDR3 is 14 amino acids long. Germline CDR1 and CDR2: ENHRY and SYGVKD. The junction had 12 bases not matched to a gene; V was cut back by 8 bases and J by 5 bases. The CDR3 here is CAIGTGGVGNEQYF. The CDR3 DNA is TGTGCCATCGGAACGGGGGGAGTGGGCAACGAGCAGTACTTC.

The rearrangement uses TRBV7-3 and TRBJ1-1, with D unresolved. The CDR3 sequence is 13 residues long. Germline assignment: CDR1 SGHTA and CDR2 FQGTGA. With 4 bases removed from V and 1 base from J, the gap between germline ends came to 7 bases. CDR3 amino acids: CASSSQSNTEAFF. The CDR3 DNA is TGTGCCAGCAGCTCCCAATCGAACACTGAAGCTTTCTTT.

The V call is TRBV6-5, the J call TRBJ2-2; tentatively, D is TRBD1 (6 bases). The V and J ends lost 0 bases and 2 bases respectively, with 10 bases between them. The CDR3 length is 16 residues. Germline V gene sequence: CDR1 MNHEY, CDR2 SVGAGI. CDR3 nucleotide sequence: TGTGCCAGCAGTTACTCGTCGACAGGAAACACCGGGGAGCTGTTTTTT. It encodes CASSYSSTGNTGELFF.

The chain joins TRBV7-9 to TRBJ2-7; 11 bases map to TRBD2. CDR1 is SEHNR and CDR2 is FQNEAQ in the germline V gene (reference sequence). This CDR3 has 15 amino acids. The V segment lost 1 base and the J segment 5 bases; nucleotides outside the gene matches: 4. The CDR3 coding sequence is TGTGCCAGCAGCTTAGGTAGCGGGGGGGCCCACGAGCAGTACGTC. This gives the protein CASSLGSGGAHEQYV.

In this sample, this clone turned up a few times. V is TRBV15 and J is TRBJ1-5; D gene ambiguous. Trimming took off 0 bases at V and 3 bases at J, with 9 bases between the two ends. Germline CDR1 and CDR2: LNHNV and YYDKDF (reference sequence). CDR3 length equals 15 residues. The CDR3 region is CATSRDRRSNQPQHF. The CDR3 bases are TGTGCCACCAGCAGAGATCGGAGGTCCAATCAGCCCCAGCATTTT.

The V and J genes are TRBV7-2 and TRBJ1-3; 10 bases agree with TRBD1. Germline assignment: CDR1 SGHTA and CDR2 FQGNSA. The junction had 5 bases not matched to a gene; V was cut back by 5 bases and J by 4 bases. This CDR3 is built from 15 residues. The CDR3 here is CASSHDRGPGNTIYF. DNA of the CDR3: TGTGCCAGCAGCCATGACAGGGGGCCGGGAAACACCATATATTTT.

A few counts support this clone. The chain couples TRBV6-5 to TRBJ2-7, with 13 bases identical to TRBD2. V gave up 6 bases and J gave up 3 bases; unmatched junction bases: 5. The length of the CDR3 is 15 residues. The germline gives CDR1 MNHEY, CDR2 SVGAGI. The CDR3 here is CASSRTSGSVYEQYF. CDR3 in DNA: TGTGCCAGCAGCAGGACTAGCGGGAGTGTCTACGAGCAGTACTTC.

V and J are TRBV5-1 and TRBJ2-1, with 14 bases fitting TRBD2. Germline CDR1 is SGHRS and CDR2 is YFSETQ. V gave up 0 bases and J gave up 6 bases; unmatched junction bases: 8. CDR3 size: 18 residues. The CDR3, as DNA: TGCGCCAGCAGCTTGGGGGGGATGACTAGCGGGAGGGCCAATGAGCAGTTCTTC. Protein sequence: CASSLGGMTSGRANEQFF.

The CDR3 region has the DNA TGCGCCAGCAGCCGCCCGGGGGGGCTTGACGTGGATACGCAGTATTTT. Translating it yields CASSRPGGLDVDTQYF. J is TRBJ2-3 and V is TRBV5-1; 8 bases are shared with TRBD2. CDR1 is SGHRS, CDR2 YFSETQ, per germline. The V gene end was trimmed by 4 bases and the J gene end by 6 bases; junction bases not matched to a gene: 13. CDR3 length equals 16 residues.

The rearrangement joins TRBV11-2 to TRBJ2-1, with TRBD1 as a possible D gene (6 bases). Trimming pared 1 base from V and 6 bases from J, leaving 13 bases between. Germline V CDR1 and CDR2: SGHAT, FQNNGV. The CDR3 covers 15 residues. The CDR3 loop is CASSLVPGASNEQFF. DNA of the CDR3: TGTGCCAGCAGCTTAGTCCCAGGGGCGAGCAATGAGCAGTTCTTC. Together with reference TRBV11-2 and TRBJ2-1, the CDR3 gives the full variable domain: EAGVAQSPRYKIIEKRQSVAFWCNPISGHATLYWYQQILGQGPKLLIQFQNNGVVDDSQLPKDRFSAERLKGVDSTLKIQPAKLEDSAVYLCASSLVPGASNEQFFGPGTRLTVL.

V usage is TRBV4-1 and J usage is TRBJ1-2; D is unclear. CDR3 length: 15 residues. Germline lookup yields CDR1 MGHRA and CDR2 YSYEKL. V was clipped by 1 base and J by 5 bases, with 14 bases between them. CDR3 in DNA: TGCGCCAGCAGCCAAGGGAGAGGTACGGAGTATGGCTACACCTTC. Translation: CASSQGRGTEYGYTF.

This rearrangement joins TRBV28 to TRBJ2-7; a possible D gene is TRBD1 (6 bases). Trimming cost V 5 bases and J 6 bases, with 14 bases left between them. This CDR3 has 13 residues. From germline, CDR1 is MDHEN and CDR2 SYDVKM. This CDR3 reads CASSRTVLGEQYF. CDR3 DNA: TGTGCCAGCAGTAGGACAGTTTTAGGCGAGCAGTACTTC.

The chain carries TRBV19 and TRBJ1-4, with TRBD1 as a possible D gene (5 bases). The V end lost 2 bases, the J end lost 8 bases, and 9 bases lay between the germline ends. The CDR3 runs 13 residues. Germline assignment: CDR1 LNHDA and CDR2 SQIVND (reference sequence). The CDR3 DNA sequence: TGTGCCAGTAGTATATCCAGGGCGGAAAAACTGTTTTTT. This encodes CASSISRAEKLFF.